This TCR beta chain appears in the sequencing data of a study of technical replicates of blood from a few donors. Trimming pared 5 bases from V and 2 bases from J, leaving 12 bases between. Germline CDR1 and CDR2: MNHEY and SMNVEV (reference sequence). The CDR3 has 14 amino acids. The table came from immunoSEQ multiplex PCR; TCRdb's copy has only in-frame clones and leaves some out. The sample includes 91,000 or so clones, around 96% seen only once; the top ten take approximately 0.33%. The sequenced material came from T cells isolated from PBMCs. V is TRBV27 and J is TRBJ1-1; maybe TRBD1 (5 bases). The sequence derives from a human donor in good health. CDR3 region: CASSNSQGNTEAFF. The DNA for the CDR3 is TGTGCCAGCAGTAACTCGCAGGGAAACACTGAAGCTTTCTTT.